One and the same sample provided the 21 T cell receptor beta chains below, sequenced in a study of lymphopenia after photon versus proton radiotherapy. Profiling relied on immunoSEQ multiplex PCR, and the TCRdb table lists in-frame clones only, not all of them. This table holds approximately 160,000 clones, approximately 90% found once. This sample comprised peripheral blood, obtained from a patient treated with photon-based radiotherapy. The source of these receptors is a man aged 45-65 years with gastric cancer.

The gene calls are TRBV30 and TRBJ1-1, with D tentatively TRBD1 (5 bases). V was trimmed by 2 bases and J by 1 base, leaving 14 bases between them. Germline values: CDR1 GTSNPN, CDR2 SVGIG (reference sequence). This CDR3 is built from 15 residues. Written as DNA, the CDR3 is TGTGCCTGGAGTCCACAGGCGCGTAGGAACACTGAAGCTTTCTTT. Translation gives CAWSPQARRNTEAFF.

The chain carries TRBV29-1 and TRBJ2-1, with D perhaps matching TRBD1 or TRBD2 (5 bases each). The CDR3 consists of 12 residues. Deletions cut 6 bases from V and 9 bases from J, with 15 bases between. CDR1 is SQVTM and CDR2 is ANQGSEA in the germline V gene. Here the CDR3 DNA reads TGCAGCGTCGGGACCCCCGAGGGTGAGCAGTTCTTC. Protein: CSVGTPEGEQFF.

The chain joins TRBV28 to TRBJ1-2, with a tentative D call TRBD1 (5 bases). This CDR3 contains 15 residues. V lost 6 bases and J lost 3, with 17 bases in between. The V gene's germline CDR1 is MDHEN and CDR2 SYDVKM. The CDR3 spells CASSSVQGHYYGYTF. CDR3 sequence (DNA): TGTGCCAGCAGCTCCGTCCAGGGCCACTACTATGGCTACACCTTC.

This clone has just one count. V gene TRBV5-1 combines with J gene TRBJ2-1; 7 bases are a match to TRBD2. V shed 4 bases, J shed 8 bases, and the junction held 12 bases outside the gene matches. The V gene's germline CDR1 is SGHRS and CDR2 YFSETQ. The CDR3 contains 15 residues. In DNA form, the CDR3 reads TGCGCCAGCAGCACCGGAGGGAGACTAGCCTATGAGCAGTTCTTC. Translating gives CASSTGGRLAYEQFF.

This clone was seen a single time. V is TRBV6-1 and J is TRBJ2-1, with 9 bases lining up with TRBD1. The CDR3 has 15 residues. Trimming cost V 3 bases and J 3 bases; bases outside gene matches: 3. Germline CDR1 MNHNS, CDR2 SASEGT. The DNA for the CDR3 is TGTGCCAGCAGTGACTGGGACAGGGACTACAATGAGCAGTTCTTC. It specifies CASSDWDRDYNEQFF.

V is TRBV2 and J is TRBJ2-7, with TRBD2 matching 9 bases. Germline V gene lookup returns CDR1 SNHLY and CDR2 FYNNEI. V lost 7 bases, J lost 0 bases, and 4 bases stayed unmatched. This CDR3 comprises 14 residues. The CDR3 DNA reads as TGTGCCAGCAAGAGTAGCGGGAGCTCCTACGAGCAGTACTTC. The encoded protein is CASKSSGSSYEQYF.

V and J are TRBV18 and TRBJ2-5; 8 nucleotides match TRBD1. V shed 0 bases, J shed 5 bases, and the junction held 5 bases outside the gene matches. The CDR3 totals 15 residues. Germline V gene lookup returns CDR1 KGHSH and CDR2 LQKENI. The CDR3 region has the DNA TGTGCCAGCTCACCACCGGACAGGGCGGAGGAGACCCAGTACTTC. The encoded protein is CASSPPDRAEETQYF.

This rearrangement joins TRBV6-5 to TRBJ2-2; 7 nucleotides agree with TRBD1. Germline V lookup: CDR1 MNHEY, CDR2 SVGAGI. The CDR3 length is 15 residues. V gave up 2 bases and J gave up 5 bases; unmatched junction bases: 5. The DNA for the CDR3 is TGTGCCAGCAGTTACCCATCGACAGGGACCGGGGAGCTGTTTTTT. This translates into CASSYPSTGTGELFF.

The chain is built from TRBV4-1 and TRBJ2-2; D not resolved. The V end lost 1 base, the J end lost 9 bases, and 9 bases lay between the germline ends. In germline, CDR1 is MGHRA, CDR2 YSYEKL. This CDR3 is built from 13 residues. CDR3 nucleotides: TGCGCCAGCAGCCAAGGACCCAGTCGGGAGCTGTTTTTT. Its translation is CASSQGPSRELFF.

This clone appeared once. This chain links TRBV6-5 with TRBJ1-5; 8 nucleotides line up with TRBD1. V was clipped by 6 bases and J by 2 bases; unmatched bases: 3. The CDR3 sequence is 14 residues long. Germline assignment: CDR1 MNHEY and CDR2 SVGAGI. The CDR3 nucleotides read TGTGCCAGCAGACCGGACAGGGGCAATCAGCCCCAGCATTTT. It yields the protein CASRPDRGNQPQHF.

V usage is TRBV18 and J usage is TRBJ2-7; 11 bases map to TRBD2. CDR3 length equals 15 residues. Germline CDR1 reads KGHSH; CDR2 reads LQKENI. Trimming took 5 bases from V and 7 from J; bases not matched to a gene: 10. CDR3: CASSAGTSGLGEQYF. CDR3 DNA sequence: TGTGCCAGCTCAGCCGGGACTAGCGGACTGGGGGAGCAGTACTTC.

In its sample, this clone was seen a few times. The chain couples TRBV25-1 to TRBJ2-7; D is unclear. The CDR3 contains 15 residues. V was pared by 4 bases and J by 0 bases, with 13 bases between. Germline-derived CDR1 and CDR2 are MGHDK and SYGVNS. Written as DNA, the CDR3 is TGTGCCAGCAGTGGCCCCGGCGTCTTCTCCTACGAGCAGTACTTC. Its protein is CASSGPGVFSYEQYF.

This clone was observed a few times. The rearrangement uses TRBV27 and TRBJ2-7; TRBD2 agrees at 8 bases. CDR1 is MNHEY, CDR2 SMNVEV, per germline (reference sequence). V trimming: 4 bases; J trimming: 6 bases; junction bases outside the gene matches: 5. The CDR3 sequence is 13 residues long. The CDR3 spells CASSSSGGREQYF. In DNA form, the CDR3 reads TGTGCCAGCAGTTCCTCGGGAGGGCGCGAGCAGTACTTC.

This chain connects TRBV6-5 to TRBJ1-3; D ambiguous. Germline values: CDR1 MNHEY, CDR2 SVGAGI. V dropped 0 bases and J dropped 4 bases, with 10 bases sitting between them. CDR3 length: 15 amino acids. The CDR3 sequence is CASSYSTGYGNTIYF. For the CDR3, the DNA is TGTGCCAGCAGTTACTCGACCGGGTACGGAAACACCATATATTTT.

The V and J genes are TRBV21-1 and TRBJ1-5; the table gives TRBD1 as D, unverified against the DNA. TRBV21-1 is a documented pseudogene. This CDR3 is 16 amino acids long. The CDR3 DNA sequence: TGTGCCAGCCCTCCAGGTATACAGCAGGGGAAACAGCCCCAGCATTTT. Its translation is CASPPGIQQGKQPQHF.

Comment on this clone: Other nucleotide sequences in the sample specify the same CDR3. J is TRBJ2-7 and V is TRBV5-5; 11 positions match TRBD1. The CDR3 loop spans 16 amino acids. The trim removed 2 bases at V and 2 bases at J, leaving 6 bases unmatched. Germline values: CDR1 SGHKS, CDR2 YYEKEE (reference sequence). CDR3 coding DNA: TGTGCCAGCAGCTTACAACCGGGACAGGGGGCCTACGAGCAGTACTTC. Translated, it gives CASSLQPGQGAYEQYF.

The chain joins TRBV19 to TRBJ2-5; 7 positions match TRBD1. CDR1 and CDR2 from the germline V gene are LNHDA and SQIVND (reference sequence). This CDR3 comprises 14 residues. J gave up 7 bases and V 4 bases, and 9 bases lay outside the gene matches. This chain's CDR3 is CASSKGQAGGTQYF. The CDR3 DNA sequence: TGTGCCAGTAGTAAAGGACAGGCCGGAGGGACCCAGTACTTC.

This clone showed up just a few times. The CDR3 region has the DNA TGCGCCAGCAGACTTTCCGCAGGACTAGCGGGAGGCCCGTCGACTCGGCCCGGGGAGCTGTTTTTT. Protein: CASRLSAGLAGGPSTRPGELFF. The V gene is TRBV5-1, the J gene TRBJ2-2, with 14 positions matching TRBD2. This CDR3 has 22 residues. Germline V gene sequence: CDR1 SGHRS, CDR2 YFSETQ. The V segment lost 5 bases and the J segment 6 bases; nucleotides outside the gene matches: 24.

V usage is TRBV7-2 and J usage is TRBJ2-3; 9 bases align to TRBD2. After removal of 5 bases from V and 2 bases from J, the junction contained 8 bases not matched to a gene. From germline, CDR1 is SGHTA and CDR2 FQGNSA. This CDR3 comprises 16 residues. Written as DNA, the CDR3 is TGTGCCAGCAGCCGATATAGCGGGGGCCTCACAGATACGCAGTATTTT. It translates to CASSRYSGGLTDTQYF. Drawing the rest from reference TRBV7-2 and TRBJ2-3, the complete variable domain is GAGVSQSPSNKVTEKGKDVELRCDPISGHTALYWYRQSLGQGLEFLIYFQGNSAPDKSGLPSDRFSAERTGGSVSTLTIQRTQQEDSAVYLCASSRYSGGLTDTQYFGPGTRLTVL.

The gene calls are TRBV6-5 and TRBJ2-7, with D perhaps being TRBD1 or TRBD2 (5 bases each). Per germline, CDR1 MNHEY and CDR2 SVGAGI. This CDR3 spans 13 amino acids. With 6 bases removed from V and 5 bases from J, the gap between germline ends came to 14 bases. The CDR3 loop reads CASSSGTRDEQYF. The CDR3 DNA reads TGTGCCAGCAGCTCCGGGACCCGCGACGAGCAGTACTTC.

The chain uses TRBV11-3 and TRBJ1-2; TRBD1 aligns across 7 bases. Germline assignment: CDR1 SGHNT and CDR2 YENEEA. The CDR3 contains 14 residues. The junction had 8 bases not matched to a gene; V was cut back by 4 bases and J by 6 bases. This CDR3 is CASSYGQAGDGYTF. CDR3 DNA sequence: TGTGCCAGCAGCTACGGACAGGCAGGGGATGGCTACACCTTC.